This T cell receptor (beta chain) was identified in a study of regulatory T cells in long-lasting Graves disease. This CDR3 has 15 amino acids. The germline CDR1 and CDR2 sequences are KGHSH and LQKENI. This clonotype occurred once. This may be a read error, as it is one base from a much larger clone. The TCR beta library used iRepertoire HTBI primers with Arm-PCR amplification of CDR3. TCRdb re-derived calls from the multiplex PCR reads in MiXCR, one entry per CDR3 protein. In the table there are a few hundred thousand distinct CDR3 sequences, about 15% of which are singletons. The time point is: newly diagnosed GD, antithyroid drugs for less than 3 months. Scientists built the TCR library using RNA that was extracted from PBMCs. This sample also appeared in a second study, on T cells in Graves' hyperthyroidism and ophthalmopathy.

The TCR comes from a woman aged 35 to 49 with Graves disease. The chain combines TRBV18 with TRBJ2-1; D may be TRBD2 (6 bases). Sequenced here: peripheral blood mononuclear cells (PBMCs), sampled at new diagnosis, from a patient treated with antithyroid drugs. The chain's CDR3 is CAGSPFAGPYNEQFF. The CDR3, as DNA: TGTGCCGGCTCCCCTTTTGCGGGACCCTACAATGAGCAGTTCTTC.